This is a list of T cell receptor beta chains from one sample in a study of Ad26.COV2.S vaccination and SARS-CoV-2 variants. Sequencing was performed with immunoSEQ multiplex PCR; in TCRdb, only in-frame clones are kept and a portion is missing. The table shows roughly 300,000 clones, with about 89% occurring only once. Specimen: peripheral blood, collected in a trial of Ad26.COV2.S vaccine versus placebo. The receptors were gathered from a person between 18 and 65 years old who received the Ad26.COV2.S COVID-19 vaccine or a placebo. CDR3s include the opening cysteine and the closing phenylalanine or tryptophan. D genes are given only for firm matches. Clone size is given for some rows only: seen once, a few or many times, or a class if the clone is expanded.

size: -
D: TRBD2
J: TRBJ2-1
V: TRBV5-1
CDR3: CASSSGTRVFDEQFF
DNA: TGCGCCAGCAGCTCCGGGACTAGAGTCTTTGATGAGCAGTTCTTC

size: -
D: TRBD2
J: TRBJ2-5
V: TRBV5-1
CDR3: CASSLAKTSGRAVETQYF
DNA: TGCGCCAGCAGCTTGGCCAAAACTAGCGGGAGAGCGGTAGAGACCCAGTACTTC

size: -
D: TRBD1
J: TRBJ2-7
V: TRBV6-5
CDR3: CASTFGTGTYEQYF
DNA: TGTGCCAGCACTTTCGGGACAGGGACATACGAGCAGTACTTC

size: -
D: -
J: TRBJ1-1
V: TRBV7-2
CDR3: CASSLTPSITEAFF
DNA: TGTGCCAGCAGCTTAACCCCCTCCATCACTGAAGCTTTCTTT

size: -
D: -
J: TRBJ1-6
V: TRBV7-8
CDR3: CASSENLQGRLHF
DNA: TGTGCCAGCAGCGAAAACCTTCAGGGTCGCCTCCACTTT

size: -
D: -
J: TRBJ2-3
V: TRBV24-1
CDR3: CATSVGGRTDTQYF
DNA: TGTGCCACCAGTGTAGGTGGCCGCACAGATACGCAGTATTTT

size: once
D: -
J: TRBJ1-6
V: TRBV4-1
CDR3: CASSQDGAGVDSPLHF
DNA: TGCGCCAGCAGCCAAGATGGGGCAGGGGTCGATTCACCCCTCCACTTT

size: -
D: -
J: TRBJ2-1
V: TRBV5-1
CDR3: CASTLMRGYNEQFF
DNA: TGCGCCAGCACGCTGATGAGGGGGTACAATGAGCAGTTCTTC

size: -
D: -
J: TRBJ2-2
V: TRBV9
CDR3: CASSVSTGELFF
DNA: TGTGCCAGCAGCGTAAGCACCGGGGAGCTGTTTTTT

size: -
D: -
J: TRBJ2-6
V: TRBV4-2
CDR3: CASSQDDSSGANVLTF
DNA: TGTGCCAGCAGCCAAGACGACAGCTCTGGGGCCAACGTCCTGACTTTC

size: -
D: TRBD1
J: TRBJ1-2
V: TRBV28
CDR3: CASRRPGTVNYGYTF
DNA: TGTGCCAGCAGAAGGCCCGGGACAGTCAACTATGGCTACACCTTC

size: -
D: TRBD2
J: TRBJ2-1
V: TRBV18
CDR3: CASSPSGGYNEQFF
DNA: TGTGCCAGCTCACCATCCGGGGGGTATAATGAGCAGTTCTTC

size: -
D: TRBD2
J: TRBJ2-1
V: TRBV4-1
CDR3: CASSQDPSGGHNEQFF
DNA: TGCGCCAGCAGCCAAGACCCTAGCGGGGGGCACAATGAGCAGTTCTTC

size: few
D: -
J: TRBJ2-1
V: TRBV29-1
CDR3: CSVGMQQFF
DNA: TGCAGCGTTGGGATGCAGCAGTTCTTC

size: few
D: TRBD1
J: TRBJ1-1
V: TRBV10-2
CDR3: CASRYDRENTEAFF
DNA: TGCGCCAGCAGGTACGACAGGGAGAACACTGAAGCTTTCTTT

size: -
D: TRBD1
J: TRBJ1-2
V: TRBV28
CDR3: CASSFFQGGYGYTF
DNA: TGTGCCAGCAGTTTTTTCCAGGGGGGTTATGGCTACACCTTC

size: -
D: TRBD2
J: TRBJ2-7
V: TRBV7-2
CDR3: CASSTASGGQYEQYF
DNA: TGTGCCAGCAGCACCGCTAGCGGGGGGCAATACGAGCAGTACTTC

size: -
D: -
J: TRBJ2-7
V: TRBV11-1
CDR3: CASSLYRDPGYEQYF
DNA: TGTGCCAGCAGCCTATACCGGGACCCTGGCTACGAGCAGTACTTC

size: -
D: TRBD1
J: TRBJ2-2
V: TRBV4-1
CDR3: CASSRRTDRVNTGELFF
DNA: TGCGCCAGCAGCCGTCGGACGGACAGGGTAAACACCGGGGAGCTGTTTTTT

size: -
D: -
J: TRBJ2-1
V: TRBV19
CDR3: CASRRGPYNEQFF
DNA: TGTGCCAGTAGACGGGGCCCCTACAATGAGCAGTTCTTC

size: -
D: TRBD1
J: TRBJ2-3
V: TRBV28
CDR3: CASKTGFTDTQYF
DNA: TGTGCCAGCAAGACAGGGTTCACAGATACGCAGTATTTT

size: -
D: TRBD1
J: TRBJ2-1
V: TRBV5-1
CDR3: CASSLGQGKGSYNEQFF
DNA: TGCGCCAGCAGCCTGGGACAGGGGAAGGGCTCCTACAATGAGCAGTTCTTC

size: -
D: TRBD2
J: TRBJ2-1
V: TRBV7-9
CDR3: CASSLAGLAGDEQFF
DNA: TGTGCCAGCAGCTTAGCCGGCCTAGCGGGAGATGAGCAGTTCTTC

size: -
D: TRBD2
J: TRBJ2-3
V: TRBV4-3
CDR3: CASSQERSGAPDTQYF
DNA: TGCGCCAGCAGCCAAGAGCGCAGCGGGGCCCCAGATACGCAGTATTTT

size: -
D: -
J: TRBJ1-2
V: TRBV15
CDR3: CATSRGGGFGYGYTF
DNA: TGTGCCACCAGCAGGGGGGGCGGATTCGGCTATGGCTACACCTTC

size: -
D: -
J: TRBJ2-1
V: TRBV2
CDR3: CASSVSGNEQFF
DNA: TGTGCCAGCAGTGTGTCGGGGAATGAGCAGTTCTTC